This T cell receptor (beta chain) was recorded in a study of T cell responses to AZD1222 COVID-19 vaccine. Germline V lookup: CDR1 MGHRA, CDR2 YSYEKL. The V end was cut by 1 base, the J end by 0 bases, with 24 bases between. The CDR3 consists of 21 residues. TCRdb keeps only in-frame clones here, not all; method: immunoSEQ multiplex PCR. The table lists about 260,000 clones, 90% to 95% of them singletons, with around 0.5% in the top ten. V gene TRBV4-1 combines with J gene TRBJ1-4, with no clear D. This sequence originates from an adult in good health. Sequenced here: peripheral blood, sampled on day 0 of AZD1222 vaccination. Written as DNA, the CDR3 is TGCGCCAGCAGCCAAGTACACCTCCGGGGAGGAGGCCGTGCAACTAATGAAAAACTGTTTTTT. It is translated as CASSQVHLRGGGRATNEKLFF.